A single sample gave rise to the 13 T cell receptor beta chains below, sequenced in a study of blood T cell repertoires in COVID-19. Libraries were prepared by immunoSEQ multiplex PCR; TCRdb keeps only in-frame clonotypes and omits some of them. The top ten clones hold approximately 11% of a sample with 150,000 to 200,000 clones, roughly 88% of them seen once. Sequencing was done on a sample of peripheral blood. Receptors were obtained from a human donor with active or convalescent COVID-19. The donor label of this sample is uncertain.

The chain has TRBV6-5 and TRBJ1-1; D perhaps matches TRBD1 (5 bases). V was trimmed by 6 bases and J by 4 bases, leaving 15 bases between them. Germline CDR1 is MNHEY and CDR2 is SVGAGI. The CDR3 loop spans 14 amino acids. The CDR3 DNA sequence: TGTGCCAGCAGACCTTCGTTGGGGCTCACTGAAGCTTTCTTT. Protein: CASRPSLGLTEAFF.

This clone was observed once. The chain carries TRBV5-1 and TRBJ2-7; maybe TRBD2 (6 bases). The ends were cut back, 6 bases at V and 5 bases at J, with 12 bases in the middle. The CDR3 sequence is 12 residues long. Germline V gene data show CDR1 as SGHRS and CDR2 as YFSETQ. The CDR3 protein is CASKMGGNEQYF. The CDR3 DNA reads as TGCGCCAGCAAGATGGGAGGAAACGAGCAGTACTTC.

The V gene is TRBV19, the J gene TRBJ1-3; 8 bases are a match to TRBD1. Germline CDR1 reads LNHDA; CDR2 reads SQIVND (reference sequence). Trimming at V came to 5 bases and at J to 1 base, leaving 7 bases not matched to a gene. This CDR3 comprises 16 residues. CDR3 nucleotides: TGTGCCAGTAGTCCGCGGACAGGGTGGTCTGGAAACACCATATATTTT. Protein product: CASSPRTGWSGNTIYF.

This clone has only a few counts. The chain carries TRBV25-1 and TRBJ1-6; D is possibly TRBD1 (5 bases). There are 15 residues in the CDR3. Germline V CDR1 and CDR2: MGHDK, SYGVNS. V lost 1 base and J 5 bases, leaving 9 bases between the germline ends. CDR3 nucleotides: TGTGCCAGCAGTGAATTTGCCAGGGATAATTCACCCCTCCACTTT. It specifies CASSEFARDNSPLHF.

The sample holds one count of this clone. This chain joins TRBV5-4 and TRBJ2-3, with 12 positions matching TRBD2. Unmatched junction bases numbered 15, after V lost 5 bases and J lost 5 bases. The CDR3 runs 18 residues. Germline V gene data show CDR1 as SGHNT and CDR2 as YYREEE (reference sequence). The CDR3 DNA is TGTGCCAGCAGACCGCGAGGGACTAGCGGGTCCCCGGGAGATACGCAGTATTTT. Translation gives CASRPRGTSGSPGDTQYF.

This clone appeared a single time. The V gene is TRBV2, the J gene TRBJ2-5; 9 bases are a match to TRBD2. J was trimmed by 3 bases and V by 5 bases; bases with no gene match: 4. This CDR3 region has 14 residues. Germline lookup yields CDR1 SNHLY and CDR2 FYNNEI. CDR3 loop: CASSPIAGEETQYF. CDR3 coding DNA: TGTGCCAGCAGTCCTATAGCGGGAGAAGAGACCCAGTACTTC.

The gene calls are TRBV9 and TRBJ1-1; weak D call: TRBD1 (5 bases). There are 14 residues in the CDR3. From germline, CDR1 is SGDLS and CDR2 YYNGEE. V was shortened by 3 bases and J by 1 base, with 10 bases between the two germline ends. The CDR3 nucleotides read TGTGCCAGCAGCGGCAGAACAGGGAACACTGAAGCTTTCTTT. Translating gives CASSGRTGNTEAFF.

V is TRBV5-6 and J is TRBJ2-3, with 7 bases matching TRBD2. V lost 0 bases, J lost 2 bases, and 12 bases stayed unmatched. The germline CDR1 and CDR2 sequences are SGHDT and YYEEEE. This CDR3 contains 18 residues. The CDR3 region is CASSLAGKGGGTTDTQYF. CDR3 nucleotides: TGTGCCAGCAGCTTGGCGGGTAAAGGCGGGGGAACCACAGATACGCAGTATTTT.

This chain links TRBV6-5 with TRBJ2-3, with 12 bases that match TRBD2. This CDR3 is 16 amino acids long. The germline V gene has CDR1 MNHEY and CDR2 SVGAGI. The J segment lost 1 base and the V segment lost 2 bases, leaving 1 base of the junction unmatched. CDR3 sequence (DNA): TGTGCCAGCAGTTACCGGACTAGCGGGGGCACAGATACGCAGTATTTT. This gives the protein CASSYRTSGGTDTQYF.

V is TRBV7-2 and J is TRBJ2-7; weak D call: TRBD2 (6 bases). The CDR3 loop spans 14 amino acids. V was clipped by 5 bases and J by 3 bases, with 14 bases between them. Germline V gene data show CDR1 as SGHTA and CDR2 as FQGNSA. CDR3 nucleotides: TGTGCCAGCAGCAGTGGGGGACTTCTCTACGAGCAGTACTTC. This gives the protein CASSSGGLLYEQYF.

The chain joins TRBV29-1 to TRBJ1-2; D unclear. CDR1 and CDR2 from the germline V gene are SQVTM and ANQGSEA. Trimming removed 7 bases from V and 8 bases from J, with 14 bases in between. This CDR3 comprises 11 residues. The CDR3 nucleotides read TGCAGCGCCGATCGGGGTTACGGCTACACCTTC. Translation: CSADRGYGYTF.

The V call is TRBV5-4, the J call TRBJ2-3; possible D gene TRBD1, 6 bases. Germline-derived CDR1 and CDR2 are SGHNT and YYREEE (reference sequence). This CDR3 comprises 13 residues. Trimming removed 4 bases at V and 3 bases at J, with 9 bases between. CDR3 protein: CASSPGQTDTQYF. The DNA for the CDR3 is TGTGCCAGCAGCCCCGGACAGACAGATACGCAGTATTTT.

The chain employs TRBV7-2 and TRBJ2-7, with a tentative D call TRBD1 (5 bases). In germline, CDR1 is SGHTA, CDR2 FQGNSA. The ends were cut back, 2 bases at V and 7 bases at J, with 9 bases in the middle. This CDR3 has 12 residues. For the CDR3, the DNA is TGTGCCAGCAGCTTAAGGGGTTTAGAGCAGTACTTC. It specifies CASSLRGLEQYF. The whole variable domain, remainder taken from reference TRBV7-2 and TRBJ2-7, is GAGVSQSPSNKVTEKGKDVELRCDPISGHTALYWYRQSLGQGLEFLIYFQGNSAPDKSGLPSDRFSAERTGGSVSTLTIQRTQQEDSAVYLCASSLRGLEQYFGPGTRLTVT.